Listed below are T cell receptor beta chains from one sample, sequenced in a study of T cell responses to AZD1222 COVID-19 vaccine. Sequencing used immunoSEQ multiplex PCR; TCRdb keeps in-frame clones, though not all of them. The sample includes about 150,000 clones, about 88% of them seen just once. Specimen: peripheral blood, collected on day 0 of AZD1222 vaccination. The receptors stem from an adult in good health. Both conserved end residues are trimmed from each CDR3.

j_call | v_call | cdr3_aa
TRBJ2-7 | TRBV6-2/TRBV6-3 | ASSPEVVAGGEQY
TRBJ2-5 | TRBV7-9 | ASSLDTSWRTQY
TRBJ1-1 | TRBV18 | ASSGRRGANTEAF
TRBJ1-2 | TRBV18 | ASSPAQVISGYT
TRBJ1-6 | TRBV6-4 | ASSVRENSPLH
TRBJ2-1 | TRBV7-9 | ASSRLAGIYNEQF
TRBJ1-4 | TRBV5-1 | ASSPGTGFEKLF
TRBJ1-1 | TRBV3-1/TRBV3-2 | ASSQQGSHTEAF
TRBJ1-1 | TRBV19 | ASIGWTGSTEAF
TRBJ1-4 | TRBV2 | ASVATNEKLF
TRBJ1-1 | TRBV4-1 | ASSHLGRGNTEAF
TRBJ1-6 | TRBV30 | AWSYRDNSPLH
TRBJ2-1 | TRBV6-2/TRBV6-3 | ASSRQGYEQF
TRBJ1-2 | TRBV12-3/TRBV12-4 | ASSLKAVYGYT
TRBJ2-6 | TRBV6-1 | ASSESGWSRGTGANVLT
TRBJ2-3 | TRBV28 | ASSLQEGTQY
TRBJ1-1 | TRBV5-5 | ASSSAGTIGEAF
TRBJ1-4 | TRBV5-6 | ASSVKTTNEKLF
TRBJ2-2 | TRBV4-1 | ASSQANTAGWAGELF
TRBJ1-4 | TRBV2 | ASSEGPEKLF
TRBJ2-5 | TRBV4-2 | ASSQVEGVGETQY
TRBJ1-2 | TRBV6-5 | ASSPGDRYYGYT
TRBJ1-1 | TRBV5-1 | ASSLSQVVNTEAF
TRBJ1-5 | TRBV5-6 | ASSWGRNQPQH